This TCR beta chain was sequenced during a study of cytomegalovirus exposure and HLA in healthy donors (dated 2017 in TCRdb). For context, the study as a whole: An earlier analysis of under 600 of the donors reported about 250 Gb of sequence data and around 110 million unique TCR beta sequences from some 180 million T cells. About 300 gigabases of sequencing data and 70 million to 85 million unique TCR sequences were included in an early release covering roughly 600 HLA-typed donors. Both class I and class II loci were covered by HLA typing, at four-digit resolution. In a later analysis, previously published TCR beta repertoires from 666 donors were re-analyzed and high-resolution HLA genotyping was added so that TCR occurrence patterns could be studied. Donor age, sex, ethnicity and CMV serostatus were compiled alongside the repertoire data. Genome-wide SNP genotypes for about 65% of the roughly 670 donors were used in a later genetic analysis, which treated that subset as a discovery cohort. The T cell repertoires of several hundred subjects were profiled by immunosequencing and related to cytomegalovirus serostatus. The study combined high-throughput TCR immunosequencing, statistical association of individual TCRs with disease status, and machine learning to predict cytomegalovirus infection status. The genetic ancestry cluster associated with self-reported Caucasian donors included about 84% of the 398 genotyped donors. The study aimed to test whether signatures of past pathogen exposure could be identified by cataloging public T cell receptors. On average, 235,054 unique TCR beta nucleotide sequences were sequenced per donor among about 400 genotyped donors of the cohort, with roughly 19% of those sequences being non-productive. The number of donors typed differed by locus, with roughly 629-640 for A, B, C, DRB1 and DQB1, more than 500 for DQA1, some 570 for DPA1, and some 440 for DPB1. Along with the approximately 670-subject first cohort, a separate validation cohort of over a hundred different subjects was used. Every discovery cohort repertoire had been produced on one sequencing platform. An earlier analysis of a few hundred of the donors applied high-throughput TCR beta sequencing to assess whether each TCR beta V gene segment acted as functional or pseudogenic. In the later analysis, no new phenotypic data were used to find candidate immune exposures; instead, reliance was placed on TCR beta sequences and their occurrence across donors. A few DR-DQ haplotypes were treated as single units for association and clustering because of strong linkage in the cohort. What the research found in general, with its limitations: Immune exposure information for the cohort was limited to CMV serostatus. In vitro tests confirmed that a few of the cytomegalovirus-associated TCR beta chains recognize cytomegalovirus antigens. Some IMGT-functional V segments, including TRBV6-2 and TRBV6-3, could not be told apart with the 87-base-pair reads, so those segments were excluded. A further reported finding was that TCR beta sequences accurately predicted the HLA-A and HLA-B alleles for most subjects in the first cohort. In a later analysis, HLA-associated TCR beta chains were found to be more clonally expanded and to have lower generation probabilities than equally common non-associated chains. V-gene and J-gene trimming of TCR beta chains was associated with a missense DCLRE1C variant in a later genetic analysis, and the association was replicated in an independent cohort. Cytomegalovirus status was reported to be diagnosed by the classifier with high specificity and sensitivity in both the original and validation cohorts. According to a later analysis, TCR association rates differed among HLA loci, with DRB1 alleles showing the most associated TCRs and HLA-C alleles showing the fewest. According to a later analysis, parvovirus B19, influenza, CMV and Epstein-Barr virus appeared linked to several top co-occurrence clusters. Correlated functional status among segregating V segments might be attributable to linkage disequilibrium, but an unknown experimental factor could not be ruled out. Most TCR sequences were observed very rarely across donors, whereas some public TCRs were present in many individuals. An earlier analysis of approximately 530 of the donors showed that most TCR beta V segments appeared in productive rearrangements either about 90% or about 30% of the time, which broadly matched IMGT annotations. A cluster of highly shared sequence variants was judged likely to be a technical artifact of the sequencing pipeline. At a false discovery rate of 0.05, a later analysis linked some 18,000 TCR beta sequences to specific HLA alleles. In a later genetic analysis, fewer N-insertions in productive TCRs were reported among donors in an Asian-associated ancestry cluster than the 666-donor mean. The study listed approximately 150 TCR beta chains as associated with cytomegalovirus. Sequencing depth was assumed to be roughly uniform across donors in the presence/absence analyses, though that assumption may not hold. In a later analysis, most CMV-associated TCR beta chains were found to appear HLA-restricted, with HLA associations seemingly driven largely by CMV exposure. According to the authors, the approach could potentially be generalized to other disease states and immunological phenotypes. This cohort had only TCR beta chains sequenced, and the lack of alpha or paired-chain data limited which features could be detected. Because counts were too low, fewer than 20 rarely observed V segments, including chromosome 9 orphons, were excluded from the earlier analysis of 500 to 700 of the donors. When HLA alleles, especially DR and DQ, strongly co-occurred, attributing TCR associations to individual alleles was difficult. Because HLA typing was unavailable for some donors at each locus, only the typed subset was used in association tests.

V sheds 5 bases and J sheds 0 bases, leaving 8 bases between their ends. Including the terminal cysteine and phenylalanine, the CDR3 comprises 14 residues. Of all the DNA, just the CDR3 is kept, 42 bases in frame from base 1. Taken from the germline V gene (reference sequence), the CDR1 and CDR2 loops are LNHDA and SQIVND. The cohort consisted of 600 or so healthy bone marrow donors. Cohort members were all nominally healthy when sampled, although unrecorded immune exposures were likely present. The donor tested CMV seropositive and was one of the 289 seropositive cohort members. Each donor provided a peripheral blood sample, and peripheral blood mononuclear cells were used for TCR beta sequencing. The Qiagen DNeasy Blood Extraction Kit was used to extract genomic DNA from the blood cell samples. Library construction relied on the immunoSEQ multiplex PCR assay. The multiplex PCR relied on a mix of 60 forward primers for TCR Vbeta segments and 13 reverse primers for TCR Jbeta segments. Amplification of the CDR3 region of rearranged TCR beta genes was performed with a multiplex PCR assay on genomic DNA. On the Illumina HiSeq System, the amplified TCR beta libraries were sequenced as 87-base-pair reads. In the original analysis: Across the 500 to 750 repertoires, a later analysis counted 60 million to 90 million unique TCR beta chains, some 11 million of which were shared by at least two donors. A nearest-neighbor algorithm error-corrected the raw reads and collapsed the reads into unique sequences, merging closely related sequences to remove PCR and sequencing errors. Alignment of CDR3 sequences to IMGT reference sequences was used to assign V, D and J gene segments. For a sequence to be retained, at least a six-nucleotide match to both a V gene segment and a J gene segment was required. A rearrangement counted as productive if the CDR3 had no stop codons and remained in frame with V and J, and every other rearrangement counted as non-productive. Following IMGT convention, CDR3 was defined as the stretch from the second conserved V-encoded cysteine up to the conserved J-encoded phenylalanine. The earlier analysis of 587 of the donors excluded sequences that lacked an unambiguous match to a single V gene segment. An earlier analysis of approximately 590 of the donors classified V segments as functional when productive rearrangements were above 56.7% and as segregating when the standard deviation between donors was above 5%. A statistical classification framework was developed to diagnose cytomegalovirus status using the catalog of TCR beta chain sequences. In a later analysis, TCR nucleotide sequences were compared against IMGT/GENE-DB human TR gene sequences so that V and J genes could be assigned. In a later analysis, CDR3 sequences and most-parsimonious VDJ recombination scenarios were assigned using the TCRdist pipeline. In a later analysis, every TCR beta chain was defined by the combination of its CDR3 amino acid sequence and its V-gene family, and reads without a unique V-gene family were dropped. In a later analysis, 500 to 650 highly shared, low-generation-probability nucleotide sequences were removed to address suspected cross-contamination and a sequencing artifact. For each public chain, a later analysis derived a clonal expansion index from normalized ranks of inferred template counts within each repertoire. In a later analysis, generation probabilities were computed with a VDJ recombination model fitted to out-of-frame rearrangements, and the resulting probabilities were checked against IGoR. A later analysis scored TCR-TCR, TCR-HLA and TCR-CMV co-occurrence with hypergeometric tests, applying a repertoire-size bias correction to TCR pairs. False discovery rates were estimated in a later analysis by permuting HLA or CMV assignments 20 times. In a later analysis, co-occurring TCRs were grouped using DBSCAN, and TCRdist sequence similarity was added for clustering within HLA-allele-positive subsets. Co-occurrence clustering excluded repertoires with fewer than 30,000 or more than 120,000 public chains, plus five with anomalous nucleotide sharing. In TCRdb, the immuneACCESS table is reduced to in-frame sequences with V and J assigned. These tables do not hold every clone; where another copy was compared, an unresolved V gene accounts for under half, and the others remain unexplained. V, J and clone size reflect that table, while D and trimming were determined from the DNA. Here the sample has 150,000 to 200,000 clones; approximately 85% occur a single time. The ten largest clonotypes hold approximately 8.5% of the sample.

A single count supports this clone. Its antigen is still unknown. Base qualities were left out, and no much larger clone turns up one base away. The sequenced sample was PBMCs. This sequence originates from a young man in good health and CMV-seropositive. The sequence is built from TRBV19 and TRBJ2-1; the D gene identity is not certain. The DNA sequence follows: TGTGCCAGTAGTTTCGACACCTCCTACAATGAGCAGTTCTTC. Its translation reads: CASSFDTSYNEQFF. The CDR3 plus the reference TRBV19 and TRBJ2-1 genes for the other parts give the full variable domain: DGGITQSPKYLFRKEGQNVTLSCEQNLNHDAMYWYRQDPGQGLRLIYYSQIVNDFQKGDIAEGYSVSREKKESFPLTVTSAQKNPTAFYLCASSFDTSYNEQFFGPGTRLTVL.